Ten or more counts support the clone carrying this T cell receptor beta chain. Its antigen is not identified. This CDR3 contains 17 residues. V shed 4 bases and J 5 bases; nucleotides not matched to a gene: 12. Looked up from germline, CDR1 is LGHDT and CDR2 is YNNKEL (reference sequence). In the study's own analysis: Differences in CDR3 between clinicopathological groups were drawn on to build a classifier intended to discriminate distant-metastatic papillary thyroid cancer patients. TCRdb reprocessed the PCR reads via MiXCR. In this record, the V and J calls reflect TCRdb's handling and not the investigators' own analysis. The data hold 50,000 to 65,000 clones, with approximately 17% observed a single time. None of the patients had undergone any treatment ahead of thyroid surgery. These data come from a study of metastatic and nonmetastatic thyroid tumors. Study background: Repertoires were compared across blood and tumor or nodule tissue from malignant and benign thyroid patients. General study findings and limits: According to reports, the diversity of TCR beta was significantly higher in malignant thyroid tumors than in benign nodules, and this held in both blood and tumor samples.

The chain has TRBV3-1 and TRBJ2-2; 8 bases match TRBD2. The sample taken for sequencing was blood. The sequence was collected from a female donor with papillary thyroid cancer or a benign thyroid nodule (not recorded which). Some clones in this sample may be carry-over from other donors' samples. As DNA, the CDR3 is TGTGCCAGCAGCCCCGTGAGGCGGGAGGTGGAAACCGGGGAGCTGTTTTTT. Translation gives CASSPVRREVETGELFF.